This record looks at one T cell receptor (beta chain) sequence and its context. Sequencing was performed with immunoSEQ multiplex PCR; in TCRdb, only in-frame clones are kept and a portion is missing. The sample has about 1,700 clones; approximately 77% are singletons. This sample is part of a study of tumor T cells in aggressive B-cell lymphoma. Trimming shortened V by 3 bases and J by 7 bases, and 12 bases separated the two germline ends. Per germline, CDR1 MGHRA and CDR2 YSYEKL. This CDR3 has 14 residues. The source is an adult with diffuse large B cell lymphoma. Sequences were obtained from tumor tissue. The genes are TRBV4-1 and TRBJ1-4; possibly TRBD1 for D (6 bases). The CDR3 nucleotides are TGCGCCAGCAGCCATTGGGACACTGGTGAAAAACTGTTTTTT. This gives the protein CASSHWDTGEKLFF.